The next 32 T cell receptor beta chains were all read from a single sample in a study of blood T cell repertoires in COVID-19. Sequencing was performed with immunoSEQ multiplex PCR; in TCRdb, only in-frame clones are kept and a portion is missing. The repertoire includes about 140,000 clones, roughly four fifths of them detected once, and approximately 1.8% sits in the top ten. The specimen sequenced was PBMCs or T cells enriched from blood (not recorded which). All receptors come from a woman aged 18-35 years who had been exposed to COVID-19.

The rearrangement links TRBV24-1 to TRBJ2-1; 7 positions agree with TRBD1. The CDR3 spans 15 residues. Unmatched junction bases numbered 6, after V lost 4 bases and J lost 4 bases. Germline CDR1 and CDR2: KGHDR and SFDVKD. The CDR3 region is CATSDPGTAYNEQFF. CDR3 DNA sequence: TGTGCCACCAGTGACCCCGGGACAGCGTACAATGAGCAGTTCTTC.

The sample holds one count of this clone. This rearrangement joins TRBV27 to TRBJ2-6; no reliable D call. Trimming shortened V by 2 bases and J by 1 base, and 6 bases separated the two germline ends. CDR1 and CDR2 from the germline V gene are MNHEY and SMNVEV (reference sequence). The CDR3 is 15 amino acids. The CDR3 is CASSLPGSGANVLTF. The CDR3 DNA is TGTGCCAGCAGTTTACCCGGGTCTGGGGCCAACGTCCTGACTTTC.

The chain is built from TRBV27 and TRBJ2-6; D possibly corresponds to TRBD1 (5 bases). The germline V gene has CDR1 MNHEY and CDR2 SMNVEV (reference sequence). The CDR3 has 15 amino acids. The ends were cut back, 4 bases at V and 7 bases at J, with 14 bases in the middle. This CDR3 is CASSSLGPRANVLTF. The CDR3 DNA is TGTGCCAGCAGTTCCTTGGGGCCTCGAGCCAACGTCCTGACTTTC.

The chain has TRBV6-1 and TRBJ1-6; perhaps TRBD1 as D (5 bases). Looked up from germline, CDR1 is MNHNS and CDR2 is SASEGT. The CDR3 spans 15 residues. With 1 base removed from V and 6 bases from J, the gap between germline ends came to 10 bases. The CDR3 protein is CASSEGPGSNSPLHF. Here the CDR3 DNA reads TGTGCCAGCAGTGAAGGGCCAGGGTCTAATTCACCCCTCCACTTT.

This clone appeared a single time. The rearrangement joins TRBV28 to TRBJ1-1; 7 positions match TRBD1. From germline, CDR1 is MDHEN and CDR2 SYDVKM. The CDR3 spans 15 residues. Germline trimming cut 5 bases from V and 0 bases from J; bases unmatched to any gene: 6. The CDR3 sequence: CASSEGQPMNTEAFF. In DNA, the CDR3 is TGTGCCAGCAGTGAGGGACAGCCGATGAACACTGAAGCTTTCTTT.

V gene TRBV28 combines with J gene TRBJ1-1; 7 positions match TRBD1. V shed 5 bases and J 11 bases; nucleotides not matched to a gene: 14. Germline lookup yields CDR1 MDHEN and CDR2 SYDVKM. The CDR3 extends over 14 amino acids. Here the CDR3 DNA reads TGTGCCAGCAGTGCCCCGACAGGGAAGCGCGTGGCTTTCTTT. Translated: CASSAPTGKRVAFF.

CDR3 loop: CASGLEELLGTNEKLFF. The CDR3 DNA reads as TGTGCTAGTGGTTTGGAAGAATTACTAGGAACTAATGAAAAACTGTTTTTT. The rearrangement joins TRBV12-5 to TRBJ1-4; D is unresolved. With 1 base removed from V and 1 base from J, the gap between germline ends came to 13 bases. The CDR3 totals 17 residues. Per the germline V gene, CDR1 is LGHNT and CDR2 is FRNRAP.

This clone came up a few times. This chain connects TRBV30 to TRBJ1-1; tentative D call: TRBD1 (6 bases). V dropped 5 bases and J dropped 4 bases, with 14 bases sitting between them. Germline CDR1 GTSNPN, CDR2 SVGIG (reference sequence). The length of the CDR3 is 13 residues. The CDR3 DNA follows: TGTGCCTGGTACGGACAGCCGAGCACTGAAGCTTTCTTT. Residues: CAWYGQPSTEAFF. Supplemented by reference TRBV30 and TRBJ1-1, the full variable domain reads SQTIHQWPATLVQPVGSPLSLECTVEGTSNPNLYWYRQAAGRGLQLLFYSVGIGQISSEVPQNLSASRPQDRQFILSSKKLLLSDSGFYLCAWYGQPSTEAFFGQGTRLTVV.

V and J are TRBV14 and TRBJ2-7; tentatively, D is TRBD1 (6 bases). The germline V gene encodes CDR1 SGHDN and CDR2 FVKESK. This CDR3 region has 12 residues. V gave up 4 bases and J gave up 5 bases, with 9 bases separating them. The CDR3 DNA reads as TGTGCCAGCAGCCTCTACAGGGACGAGCAGTACTTC. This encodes CASSLYRDEQYF.

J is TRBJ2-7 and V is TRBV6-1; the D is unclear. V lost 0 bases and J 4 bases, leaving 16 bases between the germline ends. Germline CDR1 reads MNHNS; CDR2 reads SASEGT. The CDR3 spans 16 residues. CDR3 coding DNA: TGTGCCAGCAGTGAAGCGTTGTCAGGCGCCTCTTACGAGCAGTACTTC. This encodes CASSEALSGASYEQYF.

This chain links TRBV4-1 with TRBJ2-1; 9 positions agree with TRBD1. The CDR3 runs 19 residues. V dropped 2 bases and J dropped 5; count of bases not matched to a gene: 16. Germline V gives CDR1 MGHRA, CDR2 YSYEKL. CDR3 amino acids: CASSQFNSPGQGPHNEQFF. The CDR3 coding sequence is TGCGCCAGCAGCCAATTTAATTCACCGGGACAGGGACCCCACAATGAGCAGTTCTTC.

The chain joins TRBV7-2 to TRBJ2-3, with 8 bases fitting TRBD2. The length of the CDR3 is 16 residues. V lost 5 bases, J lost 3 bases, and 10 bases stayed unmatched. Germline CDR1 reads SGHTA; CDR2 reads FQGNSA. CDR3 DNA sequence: TGTGCCAGCAGCCAAGGAGCCGGGAGGGCAACAGATACGCAGTATTTT. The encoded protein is CASSQGAGRATDTQYF.

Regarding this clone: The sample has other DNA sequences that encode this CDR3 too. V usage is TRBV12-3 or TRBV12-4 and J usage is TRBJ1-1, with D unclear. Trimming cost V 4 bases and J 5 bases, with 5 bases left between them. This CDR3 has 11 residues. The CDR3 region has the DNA TGTGCCAGCAGTTCAGGAACTGAAGCTTTCTTT. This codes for CASSSGTEAFF.

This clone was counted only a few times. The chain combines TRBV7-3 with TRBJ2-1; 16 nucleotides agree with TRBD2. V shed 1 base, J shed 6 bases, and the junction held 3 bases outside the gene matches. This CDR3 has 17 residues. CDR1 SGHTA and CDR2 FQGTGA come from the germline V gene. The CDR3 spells CASSLKGLAGGSNEQFF. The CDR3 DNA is TGTGCCAGCAGCTTAAAGGGACTAGCGGGAGGGTCCAATGAGCAGTTCTTC.

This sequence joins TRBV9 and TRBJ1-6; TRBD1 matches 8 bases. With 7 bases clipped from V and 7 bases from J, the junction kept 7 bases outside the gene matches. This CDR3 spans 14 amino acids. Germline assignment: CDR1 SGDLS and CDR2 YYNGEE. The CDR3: CASGLGQGNSPLHF. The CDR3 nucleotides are TGTGCCAGCGGACTTGGACAGGGCAATTCACCCCTCCACTTT.

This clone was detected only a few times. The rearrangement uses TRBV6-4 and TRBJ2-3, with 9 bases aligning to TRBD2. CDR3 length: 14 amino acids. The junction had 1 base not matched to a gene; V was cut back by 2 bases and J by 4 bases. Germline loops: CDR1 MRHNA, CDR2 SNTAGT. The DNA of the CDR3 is TGTGCCAGCAGTGACGCGGGAGGGGCAGATACGCAGTATTTT. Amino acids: CASSDAGGADTQYF.

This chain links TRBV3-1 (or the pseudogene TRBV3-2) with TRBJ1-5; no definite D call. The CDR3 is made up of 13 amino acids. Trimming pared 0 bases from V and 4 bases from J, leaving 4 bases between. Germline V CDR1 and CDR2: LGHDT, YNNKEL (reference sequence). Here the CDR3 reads CASSQDLNQPQHF. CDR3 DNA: TGTGCCAGCAGCCAAGACTTGAATCAGCCCCAGCATTTT.

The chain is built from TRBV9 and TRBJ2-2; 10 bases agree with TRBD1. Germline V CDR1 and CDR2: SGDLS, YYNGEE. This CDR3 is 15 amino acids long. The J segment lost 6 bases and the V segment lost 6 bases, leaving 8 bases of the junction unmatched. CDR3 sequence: CASTTEGQGAGELFF. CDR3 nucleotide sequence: TGTGCCAGCACTACGGAAGGACAGGGGGCCGGGGAGCTGTTTTTT.

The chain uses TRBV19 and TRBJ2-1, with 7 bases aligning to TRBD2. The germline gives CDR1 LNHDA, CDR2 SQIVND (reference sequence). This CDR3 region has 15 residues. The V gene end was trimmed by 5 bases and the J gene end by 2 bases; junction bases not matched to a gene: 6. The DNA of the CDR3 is TGTGCCAGTAGTGGCGGGAGAGTTACCTACAATGAGCAGTTCTTC. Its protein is CASSGGRVTYNEQFF.

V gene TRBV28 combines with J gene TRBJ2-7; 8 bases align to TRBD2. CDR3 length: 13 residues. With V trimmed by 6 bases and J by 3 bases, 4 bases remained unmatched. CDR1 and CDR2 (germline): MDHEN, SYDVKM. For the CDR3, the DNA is TGTGCCAGCAGGCGAGCGGGAGTCTACGAGCAGTACTTC. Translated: CASRRAGVYEQYF.

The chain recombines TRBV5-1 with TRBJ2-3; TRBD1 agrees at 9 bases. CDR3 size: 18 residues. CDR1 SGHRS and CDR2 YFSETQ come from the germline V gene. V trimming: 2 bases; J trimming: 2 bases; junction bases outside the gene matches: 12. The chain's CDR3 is CASSLGTGTLPSTDTQYF. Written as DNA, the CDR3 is TGCGCCAGCAGCTTAGGGACAGGGACCCTTCCTTCCACAGATACGCAGTATTTT.

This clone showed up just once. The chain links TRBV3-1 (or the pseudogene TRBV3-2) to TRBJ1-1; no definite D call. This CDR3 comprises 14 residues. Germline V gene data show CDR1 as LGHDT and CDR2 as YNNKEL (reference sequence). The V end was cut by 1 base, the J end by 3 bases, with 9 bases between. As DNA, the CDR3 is TGTGCCAGCAGCCAAGTGAACGGGTACACTGAAGCTTTCTTT. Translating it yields CASSQVNGYTEAFF.

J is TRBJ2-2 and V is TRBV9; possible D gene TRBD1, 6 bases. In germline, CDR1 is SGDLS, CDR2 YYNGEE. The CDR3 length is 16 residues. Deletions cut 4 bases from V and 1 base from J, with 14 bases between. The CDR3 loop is CASSHRGGLNTGELFF. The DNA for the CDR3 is TGTGCCAGCAGCCATAGAGGGGGTCTGAACACCGGGGAGCTGTTTTTT.

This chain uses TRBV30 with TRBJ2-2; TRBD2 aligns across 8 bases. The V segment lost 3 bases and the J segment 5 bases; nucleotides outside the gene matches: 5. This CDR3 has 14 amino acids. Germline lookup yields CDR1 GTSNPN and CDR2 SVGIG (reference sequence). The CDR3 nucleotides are TGTGCCTGGAGGGAGCGGGAGTGGACCGGGGAGCTGTTTTTT. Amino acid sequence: CAWREREWTGELFF.

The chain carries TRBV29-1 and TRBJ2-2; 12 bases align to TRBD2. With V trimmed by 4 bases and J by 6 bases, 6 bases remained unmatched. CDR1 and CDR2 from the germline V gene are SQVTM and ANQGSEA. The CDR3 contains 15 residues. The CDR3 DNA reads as TGCAGCGTTGTACCGCTAGCGGGAGGGCCCGGGGAGCTGTTTTTT. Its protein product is CSVVPLAGGPGELFF.

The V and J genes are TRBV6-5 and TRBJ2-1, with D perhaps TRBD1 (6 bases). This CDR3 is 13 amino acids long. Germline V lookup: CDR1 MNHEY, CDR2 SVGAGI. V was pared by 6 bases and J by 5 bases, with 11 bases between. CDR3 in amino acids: CASSNQGHNEQFF. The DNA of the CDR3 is TGTGCCAGCAGCAATCAGGGGCACAATGAGCAGTTCTTC.

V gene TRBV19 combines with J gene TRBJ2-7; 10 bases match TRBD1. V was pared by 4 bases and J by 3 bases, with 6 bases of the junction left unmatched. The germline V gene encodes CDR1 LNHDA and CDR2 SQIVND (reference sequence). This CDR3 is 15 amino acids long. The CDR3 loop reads CASSKQRTGGYEQYF. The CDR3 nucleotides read TGTGCCAGTAGTAAACAGAGGACAGGGGGCTACGAGCAGTACTTC. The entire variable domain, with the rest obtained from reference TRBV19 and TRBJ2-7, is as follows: DGGITQSPKYLFRKEGQNVTLSCEQNLNHDAMYWYRQDPGQGLRLIYYSQIVNDFQKGDIAEGYSVSREKKESFPLTVTSAQKNPTAFYLCASSKQRTGGYEQYFGPGTRLTVT.

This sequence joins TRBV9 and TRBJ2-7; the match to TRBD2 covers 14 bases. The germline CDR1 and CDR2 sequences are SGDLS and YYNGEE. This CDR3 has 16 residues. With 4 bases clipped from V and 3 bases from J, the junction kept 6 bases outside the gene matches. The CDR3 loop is CASSPAGTSGSYEQYF. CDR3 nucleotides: TGTGCCAGCAGCCCAGCCGGGACTAGCGGGAGCTACGAGCAGTACTTC.

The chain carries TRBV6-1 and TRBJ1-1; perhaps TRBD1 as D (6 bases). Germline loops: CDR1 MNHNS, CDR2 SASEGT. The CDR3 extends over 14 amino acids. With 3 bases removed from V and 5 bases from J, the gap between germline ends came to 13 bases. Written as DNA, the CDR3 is TGTGCCAGCAGTGAGGCTTGGGGGCGGACTGAAGCTTTCTTT. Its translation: CASSEAWGRTEAFF.

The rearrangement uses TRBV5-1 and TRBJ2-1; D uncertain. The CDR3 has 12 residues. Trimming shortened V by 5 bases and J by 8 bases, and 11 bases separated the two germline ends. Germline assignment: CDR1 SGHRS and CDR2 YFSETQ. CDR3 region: CASRASYHEQFF. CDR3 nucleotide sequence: TGCGCCAGCAGGGCCTCTTATCATGAGCAGTTCTTC. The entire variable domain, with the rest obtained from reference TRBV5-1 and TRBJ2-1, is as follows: KAGVTQTPRYLIKTRGQQVTLSCSPISGHRSVSWYQQTPGQGLQFLFEYFSETQRNKGNFPGRFSGRQFSNSRSEMNVSTLELGDSALYLCASRASYHEQFFGPGTRLTVL.

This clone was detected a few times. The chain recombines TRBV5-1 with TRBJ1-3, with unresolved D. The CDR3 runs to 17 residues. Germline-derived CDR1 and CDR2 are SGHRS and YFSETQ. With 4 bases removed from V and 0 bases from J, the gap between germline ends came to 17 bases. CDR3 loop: CASSPPGGSFSGNTIYF. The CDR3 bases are TGCGCCAGCAGCCCCCCGGGAGGCTCCTTCTCTGGAAACACCATATATTTT.

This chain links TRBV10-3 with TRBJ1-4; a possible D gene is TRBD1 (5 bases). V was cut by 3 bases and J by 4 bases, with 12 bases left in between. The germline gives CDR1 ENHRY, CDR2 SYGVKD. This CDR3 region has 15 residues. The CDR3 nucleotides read TGTGCCATCAGTGATTTGGCAGGGATTAATGAAAAACTGTTTTTT. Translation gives CAISDLAGINEKLFF.